This T cell receptor beta chain originates from a study of cytomegalovirus exposure and HLA in healthy donors. Study results and limitations: While the bulk of TCR sequences proved rare, some public TCRs turned up in many donors. Certain indistinguishable V segments, among them TRBV6-2 and TRBV6-3, were excluded. Later analysis reportedly placed an Asian-associated ancestry cluster below the roughly 680-donor mean in N-insertions. In most subjects, TCR beta sequences reportedly gave accurate predictions of HLA-A and HLA-B alleles.

Points on this clone: No antigen is known for it.

This CDR3 is 14 amino acids long. Per the germline V gene, CDR1 is MDHEN and CDR2 is SYDVKM. V was clipped by 6 bases and J by 7 bases; unmatched bases: 11. The PCR employed 60 Vbeta primers together with 13 Jbeta primers. The method was immunoSEQ multiplex PCR; TCRdb's version includes in-frame clones alone and lacks a portion of them. The sample has 130,000 to 150,000 clones, around 72% seen once. The TCR sequence derives from a middle-aged man in good health and CMV-seronegative. The sequenced sample consisted of PBMCs. The chain is built from TRBV28 and TRBJ1-2; TRBD1 aligns across 7 bases. In DNA, the CDR3 is TGTGCCAGCAGCCATAGAGACAGGGTACGTGGCTACACCTTC. The encoded protein is CASSHRDRVRGYTF.